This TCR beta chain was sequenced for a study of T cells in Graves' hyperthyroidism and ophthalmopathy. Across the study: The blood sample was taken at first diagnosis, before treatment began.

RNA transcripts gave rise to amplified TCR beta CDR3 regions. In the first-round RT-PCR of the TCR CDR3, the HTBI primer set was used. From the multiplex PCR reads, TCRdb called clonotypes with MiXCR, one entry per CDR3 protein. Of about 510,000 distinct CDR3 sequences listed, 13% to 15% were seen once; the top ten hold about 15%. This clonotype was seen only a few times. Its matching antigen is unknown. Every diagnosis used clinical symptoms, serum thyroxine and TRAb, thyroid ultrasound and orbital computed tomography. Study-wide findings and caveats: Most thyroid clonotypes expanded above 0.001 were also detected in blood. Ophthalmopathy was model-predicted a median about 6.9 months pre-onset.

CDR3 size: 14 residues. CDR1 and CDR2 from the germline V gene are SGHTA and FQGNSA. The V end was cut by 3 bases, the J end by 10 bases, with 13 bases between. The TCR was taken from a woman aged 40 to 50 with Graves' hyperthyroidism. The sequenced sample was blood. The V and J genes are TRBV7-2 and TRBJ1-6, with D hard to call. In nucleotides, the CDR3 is TGTGCCAGCAGCTTCCACACCTCTGGGTCACCCCTCCACTTT. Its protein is CASSFHTSGSPLHF.